The clone carrying this TCR beta chain was recorded a few times. Antigen unknown. The CDR3 runs 17 residues. The germline V gene encodes CDR1 SEHNR and CDR2 FQNEAQ (reference sequence). Between the trimmed V and J ends, which lost 4 bases and 2 bases, there was a span of 19 bases. The source of the sample is a study of CD8 T cells in ankylosing spondylitis. Study-wide results and limits: Reportedly, disease-linked clones are significantly enriched in ankylosing spondylitis patients' matched synovial fluid.

TCRdb ran MiXCR on the 5' RACE reads and lists one entry per CDR3 protein. The sample yields roughly 250,000 distinct CDR3 sequences, roughly a tenth seen once. The chain links TRBV7-9 to TRBJ2-3; D unresolved. The sample consisted of blood, either unsorted or a sorted T cell fraction (not recorded which). The TCR was taken from a male donor with ankylosing spondylitis or in good health (not recorded which). As DNA, the CDR3 is TGTGCCAGCAGCTCCCCGTCAGTACAGAGACACACAGATACGCAGTATTTT. Residues: CASSSPSVQRHTDTQYF.